This T cell receptor (beta chain) was documented in a study of blood T cell repertoires in COVID-19. CDR3 length equals 10 residues. CDR1 and CDR2 (germline): MDHEN, SYDVKM. The V and J ends lost 8 bases and 11 bases respectively, with 11 bases between them. Sequencing was performed with immunoSEQ multiplex PCR; in TCRdb, only in-frame clones are kept and a portion is missing. The data hold 65,000 to 70,000 clones, with about three quarters observed a single time. The sample comprised peripheral blood. This receptor was taken from a human donor in a cohort sampled during active COVID-19. The chain has TRBV28 and TRBJ2-3, with D perhaps matching TRBD2 (6 bases). The CDR3 bases are TGTGCCAGCGGGGACTCGCAGCAGTATTTT. It codes for CASGDSQQYF.